The 30 T cell receptor beta chains below come from one sample, sequenced in a study of cytomegalovirus exposure and HLA in healthy donors. The PCR employed 60 Vbeta primers together with 13 Jbeta primers. Some clones are missing from TCRdb's copy, which holds only in-frame ones; the method was immunoSEQ multiplex PCR. The top ten clones hold 15% to 20% of a sample with under 85,000 clones, roughly two thirds of them seen once. The specimen was PBMCs. These receptors were taken from a man aged 35 to 55 in good health and CMV-seropositive.

The DNA for the CDR3 is TGTGCCAGCAGCTATATAGCGGGGGGCCGCCAAGGCGGGGAGCTGTTTTTT. Its protein is CASSYIAGGRQGGELFF. The chain recombines TRBV11-2 with TRBJ2-2, with 10 positions matching TRBD2. Losses at the gene ends were 4 bases for V and 7 bases for J; bases not matched to a gene: 12. Germline V gene data show CDR1 as SGHAT and CDR2 as FQNNGV. The CDR3 sequence is 17 residues long.

CDR3 sequence (DNA): TGTGCCAGCAGCCGTCTCGGGGGGACTGAAGCTTTCTTT. It specifies CASSRLGGTEAFF. The rearrangement links TRBV7-9 to TRBJ1-1; perhaps TRBD1 as D (5 bases). The V end lost 5 bases, the J end lost 5 bases, and 12 bases lay between the germline ends. The germline CDR1 and CDR2 sequences are SEHNR and FQNEAQ (reference sequence). The CDR3 is 13 residues long.

V is TRBV2 and J is TRBJ1-4; tentatively, D is TRBD1 (5 bases). Trimming took 7 bases from V and 8 from J, leaving 23 bases between them. The germline gives CDR1 SNHLY, CDR2 FYNNEI. The CDR3 totals 16 residues. The chain's CDR3 is CASMRPPRARGEKLFF. The CDR3 DNA sequence: TGTGCCAGCATGAGACCCCCCAGGGCCCGGGGGGAAAAACTGTTTTTT.

Only a few counts were recorded for this clone. The chain links TRBV4-1 to TRBJ2-1, with 8 bases fitting TRBD2. This CDR3 spans 16 amino acids. Unmatched junction bases numbered 7, after V lost 2 bases and J lost 4 bases. The germline V gene encodes CDR1 MGHRA and CDR2 YSYEKL. The CDR3 spells CASSQSLRGRYNEQFF. CDR3 in DNA: TGCGCCAGCAGCCAAAGTCTGCGCGGGAGGTACAATGAGCAGTTCTTC.

This chain joins TRBV18 and TRBJ2-7; maybe TRBD1 (6 bases). This CDR3 is built from 14 residues. Germline V gene data show CDR1 as KGHSH and CDR2 as LQKENI. The V and J ends lost 4 bases and 5 bases respectively, with 15 bases between them. The CDR3 bases are TGTGCCAGCTCACTCCAGGGGAGAGGAAACGAGCAGTACTTC. It codes for CASSLQGRGNEQYF.

This rearrangement joins TRBV6-1 to TRBJ1-1; 7 nucleotides agree with TRBD1. The CDR3 is made up of 13 amino acids. J lost 10 bases, V lost 6 bases, and 11 bases had no gene match. The germline gives CDR1 MNHNS, CDR2 SASEGT. Here the CDR3 reads CASRNPGQELAFF. CDR3 nucleotides: TGTGCCAGCAGAAACCCCGGACAGGAACTAGCTTTCTTT.

The rearrangement links TRBV19 to TRBJ2-3, with 8 bases matching TRBD1. V lost 5 bases, J lost 1 base, and 8 bases stayed unmatched. The CDR3 is made up of 16 amino acids. Germline CDR1 LNHDA, CDR2 SQIVND (reference sequence). The DNA for the CDR3 is TGTGCCAGTAGTGTGACTCCGGGACAGGGCACAGATACGCAGTATTTT. Translating it yields CASSVTPGQGTDTQYF.

The J gene is TRBJ1-5, the V gene TRBV19; 7 nucleotides agree with TRBD1. V trimming: 11 bases; J trimming: 4 bases; junction bases outside the gene matches: 8. The germline gives CDR1 LNHDA, CDR2 SQIVND (reference sequence). The CDR3 spans 13 residues. The CDR3 nucleotides are TGTGCCGGAGGCGCAGGGGGAAATCAGCCCCAGCATTTT. Its translation is CAGGAGGNQPQHF. Using reference TRBV19 and TRBJ1-5 for the parts outside the CDR3, the full variable domain is DGGITQSPKYLFRKEGQNVTLSCEQNLNHDAMYWYRQDPGQGLRLIYYSQIVNDFQKGDIAEGYSVSREKKESFPLTVTSAQKNPTAFYLCAGGAGGNQPQHFGDGTRLSIL.

The chain joins TRBV7-9 to TRBJ2-7; D may be TRBD2 (6 bases). The V gene's germline CDR1 is SEHNR and CDR2 FQNEAQ (reference sequence). The CDR3 extends over 14 amino acids. Trimming took 5 bases from V and 3 from J, leaving 14 bases between them. In DNA, the CDR3 is TGTGCCAGCAGCCCCCGGGACTCGAACTACGAGCAGTACTTC. Amino acids: CASSPRDSNYEQYF.

V and J are TRBV29-1 and TRBJ2-7; 10 bases agree with TRBD1. V gave up 6 bases and J gave up 3 bases; unmatched junction bases: 8. CDR1 is SQVTM, CDR2 ANQGSEA, per germline. This CDR3 has 14 residues. In DNA form, the CDR3 reads TGCAGCGTCCGGGACAGGGGCGCCTTCTACGAGCAGTACTTC. Protein: CSVRDRGAFYEQYF.

This clone was seen a few times. The chain joins TRBV4-2 to TRBJ2-3, with D possibly matching TRBD2 (5 bases). V lost 0 bases and J 0 bases, leaving 10 bases between the germline ends. Germline V gene data show CDR1 as LGHNA and CDR2 as YNFKEQ. The CDR3 spans 16 residues. For the CDR3, the DNA is TGTGCCAGCAGCCAAGACGACTACCCTAGCACAGATACGCAGTATTTT. The encoded protein is CASSQDDYPSTDTQYF.

The rearrangement joins TRBV7-6 to TRBJ1-1; TRBD1 matches 9 bases. Germline CDR1 reads SGHVS; CDR2 reads FNYEAQ. CDR3 size: 13 residues. The ends lost 5 bases at V and 9 bases at J; junction bases unmatched: 7. Here the CDR3 DNA reads TGTGCCAGCAGCACCGGGACAGGGACCAAAGCTTTCTTT. It yields the protein CASSTGTGTKAFF.

The chain carries TRBV29-1 and TRBJ1-5; D uncertain. CDR3 length: 10 amino acids. Germline V CDR1 and CDR2: SQVTM, ANQGSEA. Trimming took 6 bases from V and 5 from J, leaving 5 bases between them. The CDR3 DNA reads as TGCAGCGTCGGGGATCAGCCCCAGCATTTT. Protein product: CSVGDQPQHF. Complete variable domain (other parts from reference TRBV29-1 and TRBJ1-5): SAVISQKPSRDICQRGTSLTIQCQVDSQVTMMFWYRQQPGQSLTLIATANQGSEATYESGFVIDKFPISRPNLTFSTLTVSNMSPEDSSIYLCSVGDQPQHFGDGTRLSIL.

This chain uses TRBV15 with TRBJ2-5, with D perhaps TRBD2 (6 bases). The germline V gene encodes CDR1 LNHNV and CDR2 YYDKDF (reference sequence). The CDR3 consists of 15 residues. Trimming stripped 0 bases from V and 4 bases from J, with 12 bases between. The CDR3 nucleotides read TGTGCCACCAGCAGAGATCAGGGACTTAGAGAGACCCAGTACTTC. It specifies CATSRDQGLRETQYF.

The rearrangement links TRBV29-1 to TRBJ1-5; the match to TRBD1 covers 7 bases. This CDR3 region has 13 residues. The ends lost 7 bases at V and 7 bases at J; junction bases unmatched: 10. Germline V CDR1 and CDR2: SQVTM, ANQGSEA. This CDR3 is CSATDRVDQPQHF. CDR3 nucleotides: TGCAGCGCTACCGACAGGGTGGACCAGCCCCAGCATTTT.

The rearrangement joins TRBV7-8 to TRBJ2-7; 7 bases align to TRBD1. The junction had 11 bases not matched to a gene; V was cut back by 5 bases and J by 10 bases. Germline V gene sequence: CDR1 SGHVS, CDR2 FQNEAQ. This CDR3 is built from 13 residues. This chain's CDR3 is CASSETRDSLQYF. As DNA, the CDR3 is TGTGCCAGCAGCGAAACTCGGGACAGCTTACAGTACTTC. Full variable domain (remainder filled in from reference TRBV7-8 and TRBJ2-7): GAGVSQSPRYKVAKRGQDVALRCDPISGHVSLFWYQQALGQGPEFLTYFQNEAQLDKSGLPSDRFFAERPEGSVSTLKIQRTQQEDSAVYLCASSETRDSLQYFGPGTRLTVT.

J is TRBJ2-7 and V is TRBV15, with 8 bases fitting TRBD1. Looked up from germline, CDR1 is LNHNV and CDR2 is YYDKDF (reference sequence). V lost 8 bases, J lost 3 bases, and 6 bases stayed unmatched. The CDR3 is 13 amino acids. The CDR3 protein is CATGQGQGYEQYF. The CDR3 DNA sequence: TGTGCCACCGGACAGGGCCAGGGCTACGAGCAGTACTTC. The full variable domain, its missing parts supplied by reference TRBV15 and TRBJ2-7, is DAMVIQNPRYQVTQFGKPVTLSCSQTLNHNVMYWYQQKSSQAPKLLFHYYDKDFNNEADTPDNFQSRRPNTSFCFLDIRSPGLGDTAMYLCATGQGQGYEQYFGPGTRLTVT.

Here the CDR3 reads CASSYSLSRGNEQFF. Written as DNA, the CDR3 is TGTGCCAGCAGTTATTCCTTAAGCCGGGGCAATGAGCAGTTCTTC. The chain recombines TRBV6-5 with TRBJ2-1; a possible D gene is TRBD2 (5 bases). V lost 3 bases and J lost 6, with 15 bases in between. CDR1 is MNHEY and CDR2 is SVGAGI in the germline V gene. CDR3 length: 15 residues.

V gene TRBV19 combines with J gene TRBJ2-1; the match to TRBD1 covers 8 bases. CDR3 size: 15 residues. CDR1 is LNHDA and CDR2 is SQIVND in the germline V gene (reference sequence). J gave up 4 bases and V 6 bases, and 8 bases lay outside the gene matches. In DNA, the CDR3 is TGTGCCAGTAGCATGACCGGGACAGGATACAATGAGCAGTTCTTC. Translating it yields CASSMTGTGYNEQFF. Combining the CDR3 with reference TRBV19 and TRBJ2-1 gives the whole variable domain DGGITQSPKYLFRKEGQNVTLSCEQNLNHDAMYWYRQDPGQGLRLIYYSQIVNDFQKGDIAEGYSVSREKKESFPLTVTSAQKNPTAFYLCASSMTGTGYNEQFFGPGTRLTVL.

The chain uses TRBV18 and TRBJ2-1; weak D call: TRBD1 (6 bases). The CDR3 runs to 15 residues. V lost 6 bases and J 3 bases, leaving 15 bases between the germline ends. Germline V gene sequence: CDR1 KGHSH, CDR2 LQKENI. This CDR3 reads CASSTSGTNYNEQFF. The CDR3 DNA is TGTGCCAGCTCCACATCCGGGACAAACTACAATGAGCAGTTCTTC.

This chain uses TRBV6-6 with TRBJ2-3, with D unresolved. Germline lookup yields CDR1 MNHNY and CDR2 SVGAGI (reference sequence). Between the trimmed V and J ends, which lost 7 bases and 1 base, there was a span of 18 bases. The CDR3 sequence is 16 residues long. The CDR3 coding sequence is TGTGCCAGCACCCGACTGGCTTTAGAACGCACAGATACGCAGTATTTT. Translated, it gives CASTRLALERTDTQYF.

The table lists this clone with a count of one. The chain recombines TRBV2 with TRBJ2-3, with 8 nucleotides matching TRBD2. The CDR3 is 16 residues long. Trimming removed 6 bases from V and 0 bases from J; junction bases left unmatched: 8. Germline V CDR1 and CDR2: SNHLY, FYNNEI. The CDR3 DNA reads as TGTGCCAGCAGACGGGAGGGGATACGTAGCACAGATACGCAGTATTTT. Amino acids: CASRREGIRSTDTQYF.

The CDR3, as DNA: TGTGCCTGGGCTAGCGGGGCCTTAGAGACCCAGTACTTC. Residues: CAWASGALETQYF. V usage is TRBV30 and J usage is TRBJ2-5, with 9 bases lining up with TRBD2. The length of the CDR3 is 13 residues. V was pared by 5 bases and J by 4 bases, with 5 bases of the junction left unmatched. Germline V gene sequence: CDR1 GTSNPN, CDR2 SVGIG (reference sequence).

The chain recombines TRBV2 with TRBJ1-2; D is uncertain. The CDR3 is 11 amino acids. Germline V gene sequence: CDR1 SNHLY, CDR2 FYNNEI. Trimming left V 5 bases short and J 10 bases short, with 11 bases between. As DNA, the CDR3 is TGTGCCAGCAGTTTCGGACTTCACTACACCTTC. It is translated as CASSFGLHYTF.

This clone was counted only a few times. In nucleotides, the CDR3 is TGTGCCAGCAGTGATGACAGTCTTCCCTCTGGAAACACCATATATTTT. Amino acids: CASSDDSLPSGNTIYF. V is TRBV6-1 and J is TRBJ1-3, with D tentatively TRBD1 (5 bases). The ends were cut back, 3 bases at V and 0 bases at J, with 12 bases in the middle. CDR3 size: 16 residues. From germline, CDR1 is MNHNS and CDR2 SASEGT.

The chain carries TRBV7-8 and TRBJ1-6; possible D gene TRBD1, 5 bases. This CDR3 spans 15 amino acids. The germline gives CDR1 SGHVS, CDR2 FQNEAQ. V lost 5 bases and J 7 bases, leaving 15 bases between the germline ends. CDR3 sequence: CASSPRGGTNSPLHF. The CDR3 DNA is TGTGCCAGCAGCCCCCGGGGGGGAACGAATTCACCCCTCCACTTT.

This clone was detected only once. The rearrangement uses TRBV19 and TRBJ2-7, with 8 bases identical to TRBD2. The CDR3 runs 15 residues. The germline CDR1 and CDR2 sequences are LNHDA and SQIVND (reference sequence). With 2 bases clipped from V and 1 base from J, the junction kept 4 bases outside the gene matches. The CDR3 bases are TGTGCCAGTAGTATAACGGCTAGCGGGTCCTACGAGCAGTACTTC. This codes for CASSITASGSYEQYF.

By share, this clone ranks as medium-sized (0.01 to 0.1%). At one end the junction does not follow the germline gene, possibly because of a read error. The chain is built from TRBV7-7 and TRBJ2-1, with D possibly matching TRBD2 (6 bases). CDR3 length equals 15 residues. Germline CDR1 reads SSHAT; CDR2 reads FNYEAQ (reference sequence). The CDR3 nucleotides are TGTGCTAGCAGCCCGGGGGTGGCGGTCTACAATGAGCAGTTCTTC. Translation: CASSPGVAVYNEQFF.

V gene TRBV10-3 combines with J gene TRBJ2-7, with TRBD2 matching 10 bases. CDR1 is ENHRY, CDR2 SYGVKD, per germline. This CDR3 comprises 14 residues. The junction had 9 bases not matched to a gene; V was cut back by 10 bases and J by 3 bases. DNA for the CDR3: TGTGCCACCAGCATTACTAGCGGGGACTACGAGCAGTACTTC. Translation gives CATSITSGDYEQYF.

This chain links TRBV28 with TRBJ1-5; 9 nucleotides agree with TRBD1. Looked up from germline, CDR1 is MDHEN and CDR2 is SYDVKM. The CDR3 is 15 residues long. V trimming: 5 bases; J trimming: 3 bases; junction bases outside the gene matches: 5. DNA for the CDR3: TGTGCCAGCAGTGCGGGACAGGGATTCAATCAGCCCCAGCATTTT. This codes for CASSAGQGFNQPQHF.